The 3 T cell receptor beta chains in this list originate from one sample, sequenced in a study of blood T cells in healthy people across ages. Through a sample-barcoded 5' primer and a J-beta primer mix, a second PCR was run for 7 to 11 cycles. In TCRdb, the 5' RACE reads were re-called with MiXCR into one record per CDR3 protein. The table has just over 1 million distinct CDR3 sequences, over 35% seen once. The sequenced sample consisted of blood. All receptors come from a woman aged 55-75 years in good health.

The rearrangement links TRBV19 to TRBJ1-5, with no clear D. CDR3 length: 14 amino acids. The germline CDR1 and CDR2 sequences are LNHDA and SQIVND (reference sequence). Deletions cut 7 bases from V and 7 bases from J, with 17 bases between. CDR3 residues: CASTGGAKGQPQHF. CDR3 nucleotides: TGTGCCAGTACAGGTGGAGCCAAAGGCCAGCCCCAGCATTTT.

The J gene is TRBJ2-1, the V gene TRBV5-1; 9 bases match TRBD2. The CDR3 contains 14 residues. The junction had 4 bases not matched to a gene; V was cut back by 0 bases and J by 9 bases. Germline V gives CDR1 SGHRS, CDR2 YFSETQ. Here the CDR3 DNA reads TGCGCCAGCAGCTTGGCTAGCGGGACGCCTGAGCAGTTCTTC. It translates to CASSLASGTPEQFF.

This clonotype was observed a few times. V usage is TRBV6-1 and J usage is TRBJ2-3; D is ambiguous. This CDR3 has 14 amino acids. Germline-derived CDR1 and CDR2 are MNHNS and SASEGT. The ends were cut back, 4 bases at V and 6 bases at J, with 14 bases in the middle. CDR3 protein: CASSGAVAIDTQYF. In DNA form, the CDR3 reads TGTGCCAGCAGTGGAGCTGTGGCCATCGATACGCAGTATTTT.